These 21 T cell receptor beta chains were all obtained from the same sample, sequenced in a study of human T cells and chemical hapten exposure. The time point: patch test 1, 2 weeks after DPC sensitization. Treatment given: therapeutic diphenylcyclopropenone sensitization with weekly scalp DPC. TCRdb analysed the RACE reads with MiXCR anew, one entry per CDR3 protein. The repertoire includes fewer than 60,000 distinct CDR3 sequences, less than 9.5% of them detected once, and roughly 4% sits in the top ten. The sample consisted of whole blood, taken in connection with sensitization to the hapten diphenylcyclopropenone (DPC). These receptors all stem from a woman between 45 and 65 years old with alopecia areata. Some clones in this sample may be carry-over from other donors' samples.

The rearrangement joins TRBV10-3 to TRBJ2-3; D may be TRBD2 (6 bases). The CDR3 contains 16 residues. Germline-derived CDR1 and CDR2 are ENHRY and SYGVKD. V was pared by 2 bases and J by 3 bases, with 15 bases between. CDR3 DNA: TGTGCCATCAGTGAGCCAGCGGGTCCTCATACAGATACGCAGTATTTT. Residues: CAISEPAGPHTDTQYF.

This clonotype came up many times. CDR3 in amino acids: CATMPGTASYEQYF. The CDR3 nucleotides are TGTGCCACTATGCCCGGGACCGCCTCCTACGAGCAGTACTTC. The chain employs TRBV19 and TRBJ2-7; the D call may be TRBD1 or TRBD2 (5 bases each). Germline values: CDR1 LNHDA, CDR2 SQIVND (reference sequence). V lost 10 bases to trimming and J lost 0 bases, with 16 bases between them. The CDR3 covers 14 residues.

This clonotype was found many times. The V call is TRBV6-6, the J call TRBJ1-5, with TRBD1 identical over 9 bases. Looked up from germline, CDR1 is MNHNY and CDR2 is SVGAGI (reference sequence). The V and J ends lost 2 bases and 2 bases, in that order; junction bases with no gene match: 7. The CDR3 is made up of 17 amino acids. The CDR3 region has the DNA TGTGCCAGCAGTTACACCTTAAGGACAGGGGGCAATCAGCCCCAGCATTTT. Residues: CASSYTLRTGGNQPQHF.

In its sample, this clonotype was seen a few times. The chain has TRBV30 and TRBJ1-3; 9 bases map to TRBD1. The length of the CDR3 is 16 residues. Trimming cost V 1 base and J 0 bases; bases outside gene matches: 4. The germline CDR1 and CDR2 sequences are GTSNPN and SVGIG (reference sequence). The CDR3 DNA reads as TGTGCCTGGAGTGCGGACAGGGGAGCCTCTGGAAACACCATATATTTT. Amino acid sequence: CAWSADRGASGNTIYF.

This clonotype was observed at least ten times. J is TRBJ2-4 and V is TRBV7-8; 11 bases are shared with TRBD2. The CDR3 has 15 residues. In germline, CDR1 is SGHVS, CDR2 FQNEAQ. The junction had 10 bases not matched to a gene; V was cut back by 6 bases and J by 9 bases. The CDR3 DNA reads TGTGCCAGCAGTCACGAGACTAGCGGGACGGGCATTCAGTACTTC. This translates into CASSHETSGTGIQYF.

The sample holds many counts of this clonotype. The V call is TRBV20-1, the J call TRBJ1-2; D is possibly TRBD1 (6 bases). Per germline, CDR1 DFQATT and CDR2 SNEGSKA (reference sequence). CDR3 length equals 13 residues. The CDR3 reads CSVDDRQNYGYTF. The DNA for the CDR3 is TGCAGCGTAGATGACAGGCAAAACTATGGCTACACCTTC.

There are many counts of this clonotype. The CDR3 nucleotides read TGTGCCAGCAGTTTTCTCGGGAGGGCCTACGAGCAGTACTTC. Translation: CASSFLGRAYEQYF. The chain links TRBV12-3 or TRBV12-4 to TRBJ2-7; 8 nucleotides agree with TRBD2. The CDR3 totals 14 residues. The V gene end was trimmed by 3 bases and the J gene end by 2 bases; junction bases not matched to a gene: 3.

The chain combines TRBV30 with TRBJ1-1; no reliable D call. The length of the CDR3 is 12 residues. Trimming stripped 5 bases from V and 7 bases from J, with 14 bases between. Germline values: CDR1 GTSNPN, CDR2 SVGIG (reference sequence). DNA of the CDR3: TGTGCCTGGGATGGGAAGGTGGGTGAAGCTTTCTTT. Its translation: CAWDGKVGEAFF.

This clonotype was counted ten times or more. The V gene is TRBV18, the J gene TRBJ2-1; the D call may be TRBD1 or TRBD2 (5 bases each). The CDR3 extends over 16 amino acids. V was clipped by 4 bases and J by 2 bases, with 15 bases between them. CDR1 is KGHSH and CDR2 is LQKENI in the germline V gene. CDR3 coding DNA: TGTGCCAGCTCACGACCCGGGACCCTAGCCTACAATGAGCAGTTCTTC. Translated, it gives CASSRPGTLAYNEQFF.

This clonotype was seen at least ten times. The V and J genes are TRBV6-5 and TRBJ1-6; D unresolved. This CDR3 region has 15 residues. Germline lookup yields CDR1 MNHEY and CDR2 SVGAGI. The V and J ends lost 6 bases and 7 bases respectively, with 16 bases between them. The CDR3 DNA is TGTGCCAGCAGCAGGTCGACACAGCTCAATTCACCCCTCCACTTT. Translating it yields CASSRSTQLNSPLHF.

This clonotype came up a few times. The gene calls are TRBV29-1 and TRBJ2-5; 9 positions match TRBD1. V was clipped by 5 bases and J by 5 bases; unmatched bases: 12. Germline loops: CDR1 SQVTM, CDR2 ANQGSEA. The length of the CDR3 is 15 residues. CDR3 amino acids: CSVLGTGSPGETQYF. CDR3 nucleotides: TGCAGCGTTCTAGGGACAGGGTCGCCCGGGGAGACCCAGTACTTC. The full variable domain, rest sourced from reference TRBV29-1 and TRBJ2-5, is SAVISQKPSRDICQRGTSLTIQCQVDSQVTMMFWYRQQPGQSLTLIATANQGSEATYESGFVIDKFPISRPNLTFSTLTVSNMSPEDSSIYLCSVLGTGSPGETQYFGPGTRLLVL.

This clonotype has a count of ten or more. The chain joins TRBV12-3 or TRBV12-4 to TRBJ2-7, with 10 bases aligning to TRBD2. V lost 6 bases to trimming and J lost 3 bases; unmatched junction nucleotides: 5. There are 14 residues in the CDR3. The CDR3 region has the DNA TGTGCCAGCAGCCTGAAGCGGGAGGGCTACGAGCAGTACTTC. Translating gives CASSLKREGYEQYF.

V is TRBV20-1 and J is TRBJ2-1; TRBD2 matches at 11 bases. Germline CDR1 is DFQATT and CDR2 is SNEGSKA (reference sequence). The CDR3 totals 14 residues. V was pared by 6 bases and J by 3 bases, with 4 bases of the junction left unmatched. The DNA of the CDR3 is TGCAGTGCCGTCGGACTAGCGGGCTACAATGAGCAGTTCTTC. Residues: CSAVGLAGYNEQFF.

The chain uses TRBV6-5 and TRBJ2-3, with 12 bases identical to TRBD2. The CDR3 covers 16 residues. Germline CDR1 is MNHEY and CDR2 is SVGAGI. Germline trimming cut 5 bases from V and 11 bases from J; bases unmatched to any gene: 14. The CDR3 DNA reads as TGTGCCAGCAGTCCCACCCTCTGGACTAGCGGGACGGGGCAGTATTTT. Translation: CASSPTLWTSGTGQYF.

This clonotype was seen ten or more times. In nucleotides, the CDR3 is TGTGCCACCGAAGCTAACTATGGCTACACCTTC. Translating it yields CATEANYGYTF. The V call is TRBV11-2, the J call TRBJ1-2, with D hard to call. The CDR3 loop spans 11 amino acids. Looked up from germline, CDR1 is SGHAT and CDR2 is FQNNGV. Trimming stripped 10 bases from V and 0 bases from J, with 6 bases between.

This clonotype occurred many times. The chain couples TRBV30 to TRBJ1-4; D gene uncertain. Trimming left V 2 bases short and J 2 bases short, with 12 bases between. This CDR3 region has 15 residues. Germline V CDR1 and CDR2: GTSNPN, SVGIG (reference sequence). CDR3 loop: CAWSSGVGTNEKLFF. The CDR3 region has the DNA TGTGCCTGGAGTTCCGGGGTAGGGACTAATGAAAAACTGTTTTTT.

The table lists this clonotype with many counts. The chain is built from TRBV6-5 and TRBJ2-7, with D hard to call. Trimming removed 3 bases from V and 6 bases from J, with 12 bases in between. Germline V gene lookup returns CDR1 MNHEY and CDR2 SVGAGI. This CDR3 has 13 amino acids. The CDR3 sequence: CASSYIRTSEQYF. The CDR3 nucleotides are TGTGCCAGCAGTTATATCCGTACTTCCGAGCAGTACTTC.

This clonotype came up many times. This chain joins TRBV20-1 and TRBJ1-5; D gene unclear. Trimming took off 2 bases at V and 5 bases at J, with 7 bases between the two ends. The CDR3 loop spans 12 amino acids. From germline, CDR1 is DFQATT and CDR2 SNEGSKA (reference sequence). The CDR3 DNA reads TGCAGTGCTAGAAGTGTGGATCAGCCCCAGCATTTT. Amino acids: CSARSVDQPQHF.

The table lists this clonotype with many counts. The rearrangement uses TRBV3-1 and TRBJ1-3; 8 positions match TRBD1. V was pared by 9 bases and J by 4 bases, with 5 bases of the junction left unmatched. CDR1 and CDR2 from the germline V gene are LGHDT and YNNKEL (reference sequence). The CDR3 sequence is 13 residues long. CDR3 residues: CASRTGNGNTIYF. In DNA form, the CDR3 reads TGTGCCAGTCGGACAGGGAACGGAAACACCATATATTTT.

This clonotype has only a few counts. One end of the junction varies from germline; a read error may be responsible. The chain recombines TRBV20-1 with TRBJ2-5, with TRBD1 identical over 7 bases. This CDR3 region has 14 residues. Germline lookup yields CDR1 DFQATT and CDR2 SNEGSKA (reference sequence). CDR3 sequence: CSARKGASLETQYF. The CDR3 region has the DNA TGCAGCGCTAGAAAGGGGGCGAGTTTAGAGACCCAGTACTTC.

The sample holds many counts of this clonotype. The chain employs TRBV7-9 and TRBJ2-3; TRBD2 matches at 7 bases. V lost 8 bases, J lost 2 bases, and 7 bases stayed unmatched. Germline loops: CDR1 SEHNR, CDR2 FQNEAQ (reference sequence). CDR3 length: 14 amino acids. CDR3 in DNA: TGTGCCAGCGGGGCTAGCGGAAACACAGATACGCAGTATTTT. This codes for CASGASGNTDTQYF.